This T cell receptor (beta chain) was captured by sequencing in a study of blood T cell repertoires in COVID-19. Germline CDR1 and CDR2: MRHNA and SNTAGT. Trimming at V came to 1 base and at J to 0 bases, leaving 13 bases not matched to a gene. This CDR3 has 21 residues. Under the authors' procedure: Reference gene primer amplification gave estimated nucleated cell counts. Repertoires were generated with immunoSEQ multiplex PCR, while TCRdb's copy carries only in-frame clones and drops some. The V and J calls and clone size are taken from that table; D and trimming were inferred from the DNA. The sample includes 150,000 to 200,000 clones, less than 80% seen only once; the top ten take approximately 13%.

J is TRBJ2-4 and V is TRBV6-4; 12 bases are shared with TRBD2. Sequenced input: peripheral blood. This clonotype was obtained from a man aged 45-60 years who had recovered from COVID-19. The CDR3 loop reads CASSDFFRTSGKILAKNIQYF. The DNA for the CDR3 is TGTGCCAGCAGTGACTTCTTCCGGACTAGCGGGAAGATTCTAGCCAAAAACATTCAGTACTTC.